This T cell receptor (beta chain) was retrieved from a study of cytotoxic CD8 clonotypes in ibrutinib-treated CLL. Study summary: After treatment lasting a median approximately eleven months, range 6 to 36, response samples were collected.

Of note for this clone: Its antigen is not known.

Target depth was 1 in 200,000 to 1 in 1 million T cells, about 10x per clonotype. TCRdb keeps only in-frame clones here, not all; method: immunoSEQ multiplex PCR. The data contain fewer than 400,000 clones, 67% of them seen just once; the ten biggest clones take up roughly 6%. Findings of the study overall: Clonality was higher at ibrutinib response and returned toward baseline at progression.

This CDR3 is 16 amino acids long. Per the germline V gene, CDR1 is MDHEN and CDR2 is SYDVKM. V lost 1 base and J lost 10, with 22 bases in between. The J gene is TRBJ1-2, the V gene TRBV28, with a weak D call TRBD1 (5 bases). The material sequenced was PBMCs, taken after 36 months of ibrutinib treatment. The clonotype originates from a human donor with chronic lymphocytic leukemia. The CDR3 DNA is TGTGCCAGCAGTTTATCTAGGTCGGGGGTTTATCGTCTCTACACCTTC. It encodes CASSLSRSGVYRLYTF.